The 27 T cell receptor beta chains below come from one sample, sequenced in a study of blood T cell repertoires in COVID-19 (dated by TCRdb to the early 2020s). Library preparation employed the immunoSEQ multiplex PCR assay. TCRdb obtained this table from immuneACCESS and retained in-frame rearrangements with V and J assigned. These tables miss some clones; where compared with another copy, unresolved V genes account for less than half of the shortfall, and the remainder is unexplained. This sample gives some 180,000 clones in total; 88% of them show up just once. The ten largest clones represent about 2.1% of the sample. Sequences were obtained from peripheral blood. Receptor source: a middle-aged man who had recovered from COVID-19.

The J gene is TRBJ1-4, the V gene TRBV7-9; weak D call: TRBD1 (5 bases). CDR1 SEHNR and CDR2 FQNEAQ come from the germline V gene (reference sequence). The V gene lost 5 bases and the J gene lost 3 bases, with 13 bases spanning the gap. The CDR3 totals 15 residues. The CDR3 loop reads CASSIDIGANEKLFF. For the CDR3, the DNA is TGTGCCAGCAGCATAGATATAGGGGCTAATGAAAAACTGTTTTTT.

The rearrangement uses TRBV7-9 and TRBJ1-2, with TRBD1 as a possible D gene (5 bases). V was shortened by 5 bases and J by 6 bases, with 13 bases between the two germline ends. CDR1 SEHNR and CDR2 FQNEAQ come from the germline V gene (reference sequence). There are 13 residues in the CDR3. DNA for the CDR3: TGTGCCAGCAGCCCCTCGGGACTTGATGGCTACACCTTC. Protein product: CASSPSGLDGYTF. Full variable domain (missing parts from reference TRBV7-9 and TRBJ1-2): DTGVSQNPRHKITKRGQNVTFRCDPISEHNRLYWYRQTLGQGPEFLTYFQNEAQLEKSRLLSDRFSAERPKGSFSTLEIQRTEQGDSAMYLCASSPSGLDGYTFGSGTRLTVV.

CDR3 nucleotide sequence: TGCGCCAGCAGCCATGGGCGGACAGAGCAGTTCTTC. Translated: CASSHGRTEQFF. The V and J genes are TRBV4-3 and TRBJ2-1, with D maybe TRBD1 (5 bases). Germline V lookup: CDR1 LGHNA, CDR2 YSLEER. The CDR3 has 12 amino acids. V dropped 3 bases and J dropped 10 bases, with 10 bases sitting between them.

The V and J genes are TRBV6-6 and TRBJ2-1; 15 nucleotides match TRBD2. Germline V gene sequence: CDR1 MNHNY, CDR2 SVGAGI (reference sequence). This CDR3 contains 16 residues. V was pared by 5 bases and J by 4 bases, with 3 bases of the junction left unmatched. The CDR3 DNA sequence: TGTGCCAGCAGTCCAGGGACTAGCGGGAGGTACAATGAGCAGTTCTTC. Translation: CASSPGTSGRYNEQFF.

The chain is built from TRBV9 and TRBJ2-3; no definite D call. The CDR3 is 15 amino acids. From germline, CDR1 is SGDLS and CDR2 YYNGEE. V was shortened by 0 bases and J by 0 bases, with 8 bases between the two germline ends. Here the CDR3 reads CASSVGQISTDTQYF. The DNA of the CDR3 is TGTGCCAGCAGCGTAGGGCAAATTAGCACAGATACGCAGTATTTT.

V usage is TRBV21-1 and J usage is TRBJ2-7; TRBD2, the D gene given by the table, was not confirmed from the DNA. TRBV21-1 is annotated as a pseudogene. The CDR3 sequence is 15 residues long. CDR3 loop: CASSKGAGRRYEQYF. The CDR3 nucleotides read TGTGCCAGCAGCAAAGGGGCGGGGAGGAGGTACGAGCAGTACTTC.

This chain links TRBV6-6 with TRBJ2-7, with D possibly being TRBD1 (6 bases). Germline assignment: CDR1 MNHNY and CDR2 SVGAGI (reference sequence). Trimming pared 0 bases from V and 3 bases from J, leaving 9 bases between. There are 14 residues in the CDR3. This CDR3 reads CASSYSGQLYEQYF. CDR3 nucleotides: TGTGCCAGCAGTTACTCCGGACAGCTCTACGAGCAGTACTTC.

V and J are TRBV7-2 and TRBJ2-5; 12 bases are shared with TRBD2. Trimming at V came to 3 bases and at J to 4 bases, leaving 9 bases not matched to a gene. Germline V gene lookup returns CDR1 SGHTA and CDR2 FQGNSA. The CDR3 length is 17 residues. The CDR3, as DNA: TGTGCCAGCAGCTTGAGGCTAGCGGGGGGGCTTCTAGAGACCCAGTACTTC. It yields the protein CASSLRLAGGLLETQYF. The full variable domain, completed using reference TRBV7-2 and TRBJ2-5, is GAGVSQSPSNKVTEKGKDVELRCDPISGHTALYWYRQSLGQGLEFLIYFQGNSAPDKSGLPSDRFSAERTGGSVSTLTIQRTQQEDSAVYLCASSLRLAGGLLETQYFGPGTRLLVL.

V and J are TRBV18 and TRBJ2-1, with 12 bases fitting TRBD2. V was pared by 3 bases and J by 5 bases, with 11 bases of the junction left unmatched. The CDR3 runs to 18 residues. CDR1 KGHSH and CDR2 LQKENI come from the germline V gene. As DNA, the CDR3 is TGTGCCAGCTCACCCCTAGCGGGGGGGCCCGGATTAAACAATGAGCAGTTCTTC. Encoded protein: CASSPLAGGPGLNNEQFF.

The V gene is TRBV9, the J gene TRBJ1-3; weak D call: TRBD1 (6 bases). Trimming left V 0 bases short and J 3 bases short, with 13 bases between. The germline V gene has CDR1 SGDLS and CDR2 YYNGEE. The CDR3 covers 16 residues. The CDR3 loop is CASSVASGGGGNTIYF. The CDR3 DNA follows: TGTGCCAGCAGCGTAGCTAGCGGGGGCGGTGGAAACACCATATATTTT.

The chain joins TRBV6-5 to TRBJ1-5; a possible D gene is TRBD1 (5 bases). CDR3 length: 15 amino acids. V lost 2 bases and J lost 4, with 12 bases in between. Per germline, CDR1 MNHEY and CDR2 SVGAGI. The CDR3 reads CASSYSGGKNQPQHF. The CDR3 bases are TGTGCCAGCAGTTACAGCGGGGGAAAGAATCAGCCCCAGCATTTT.

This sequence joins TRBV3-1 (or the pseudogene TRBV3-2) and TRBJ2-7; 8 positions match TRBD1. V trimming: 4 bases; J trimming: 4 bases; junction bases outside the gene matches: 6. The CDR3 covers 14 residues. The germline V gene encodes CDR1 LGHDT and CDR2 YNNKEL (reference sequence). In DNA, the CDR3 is TGTGCCAGCAGCCCGACAGGGGTGGCGTACGAGCAGTACTTC. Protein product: CASSPTGVAYEQYF.

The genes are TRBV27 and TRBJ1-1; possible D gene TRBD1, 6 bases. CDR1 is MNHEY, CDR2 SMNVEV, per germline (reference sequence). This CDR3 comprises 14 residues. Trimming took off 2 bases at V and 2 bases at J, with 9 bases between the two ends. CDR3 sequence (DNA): TGTGCCAGCAGTTTAGGGGACATAAACACTGAAGCTTTCTTT. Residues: CASSLGDINTEAFF.

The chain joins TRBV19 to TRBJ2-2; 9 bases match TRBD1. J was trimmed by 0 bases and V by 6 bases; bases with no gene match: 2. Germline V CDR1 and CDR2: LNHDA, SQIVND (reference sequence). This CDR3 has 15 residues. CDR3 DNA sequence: TGTGCCAGTAGCAGGACAGGGGCGAACACCGGGGAGCTGTTTTTT. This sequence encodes CASSRTGANTGELFF.

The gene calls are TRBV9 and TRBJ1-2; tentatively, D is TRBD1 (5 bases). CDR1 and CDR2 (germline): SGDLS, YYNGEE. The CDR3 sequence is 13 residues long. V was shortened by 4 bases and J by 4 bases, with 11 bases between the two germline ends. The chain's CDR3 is CASSPPGGYGYTF. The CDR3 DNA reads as TGTGCCAGCAGCCCGCCGGGGGGCTATGGCTACACCTTC.

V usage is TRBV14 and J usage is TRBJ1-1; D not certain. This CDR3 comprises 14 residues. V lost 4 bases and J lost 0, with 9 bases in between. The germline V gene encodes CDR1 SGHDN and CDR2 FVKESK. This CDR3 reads CASSRSTVNTEAFF. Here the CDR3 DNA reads TGTGCCAGCAGCCGAAGCACAGTGAACACTGAAGCTTTCTTT.

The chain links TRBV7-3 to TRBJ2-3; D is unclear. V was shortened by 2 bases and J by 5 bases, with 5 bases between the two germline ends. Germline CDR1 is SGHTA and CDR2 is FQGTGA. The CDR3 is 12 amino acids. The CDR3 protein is CASSLYRDTQYF. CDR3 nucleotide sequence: TGTGCCAGCAGCTTATATCGAGATACGCAGTATTTT.

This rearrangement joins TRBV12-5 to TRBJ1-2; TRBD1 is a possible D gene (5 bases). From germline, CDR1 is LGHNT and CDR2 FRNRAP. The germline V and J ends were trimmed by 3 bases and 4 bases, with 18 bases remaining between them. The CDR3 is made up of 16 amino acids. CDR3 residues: CASGLSGAVLGYGYTF. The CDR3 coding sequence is TGTGCTAGTGGTTTATCTGGGGCAGTCTTGGGCTATGGCTACACCTTC.

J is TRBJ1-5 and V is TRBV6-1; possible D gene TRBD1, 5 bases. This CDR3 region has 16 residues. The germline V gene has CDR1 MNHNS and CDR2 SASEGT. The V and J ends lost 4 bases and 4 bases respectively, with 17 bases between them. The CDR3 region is CASSARDWGMNQPQHF. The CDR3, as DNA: TGTGCCAGCAGTGCTAGGGACTGGGGGATGAATCAGCCCCAGCATTTT.

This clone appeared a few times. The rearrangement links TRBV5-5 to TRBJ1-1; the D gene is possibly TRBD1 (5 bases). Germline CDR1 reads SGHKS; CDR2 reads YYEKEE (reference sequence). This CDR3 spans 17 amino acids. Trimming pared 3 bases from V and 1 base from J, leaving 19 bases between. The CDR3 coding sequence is TGTGCCAGCAGCTCAGCAGGGTTTCAGATGGGGAACACTGAAGCTTTCTTT. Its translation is CASSSAGFQMGNTEAFF.

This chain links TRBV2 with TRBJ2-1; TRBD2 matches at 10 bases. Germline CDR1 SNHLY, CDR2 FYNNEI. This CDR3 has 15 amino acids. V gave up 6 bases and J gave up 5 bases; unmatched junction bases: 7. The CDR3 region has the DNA TGTGCCAGCAGAATACCGGGACTAGCGAACAATGAGCAGTTCTTC. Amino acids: CASRIPGLANNEQFF.

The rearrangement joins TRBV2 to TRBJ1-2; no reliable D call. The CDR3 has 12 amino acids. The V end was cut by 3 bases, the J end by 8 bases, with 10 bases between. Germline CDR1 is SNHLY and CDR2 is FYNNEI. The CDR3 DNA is TGTGCCAGCAGTGAGCTTTCGGGAGGCTACACCTTC. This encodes CASSELSGGYTF. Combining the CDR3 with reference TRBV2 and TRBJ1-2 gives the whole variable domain EPEVTQTPSHQVTQMGQEVILRCVPISNHLYFYWYRQILGQKVEFLVSFYNNEISEKSEIFDDQFSVERPDGSNFTLKIRSTKLEDSAMYFCASSELSGGYTFGSGTRLTVV.

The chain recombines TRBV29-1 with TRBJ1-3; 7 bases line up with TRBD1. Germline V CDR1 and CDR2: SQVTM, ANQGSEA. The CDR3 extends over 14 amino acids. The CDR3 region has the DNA TGCGGCTCCCGGGACAGCATCTCTGGAAACACCATATATTTT. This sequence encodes CGSRDSISGNTIYF.

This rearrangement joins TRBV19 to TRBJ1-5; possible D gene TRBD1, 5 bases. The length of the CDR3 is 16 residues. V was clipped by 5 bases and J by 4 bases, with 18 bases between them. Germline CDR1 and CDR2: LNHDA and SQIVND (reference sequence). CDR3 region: CASSGAVAALNQPQHF. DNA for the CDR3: TGTGCCAGTAGTGGGGCAGTTGCGGCCTTAAATCAGCCCCAGCATTTT. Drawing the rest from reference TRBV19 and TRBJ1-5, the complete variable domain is DGGITQSPKYLFRKEGQNVTLSCEQNLNHDAMYWYRQDPGQGLRLIYYSQIVNDFQKGDIAEGYSVSREKKESFPLTVTSAQKNPTAFYLCASSGAVAALNQPQHFGDGTRLSIL.

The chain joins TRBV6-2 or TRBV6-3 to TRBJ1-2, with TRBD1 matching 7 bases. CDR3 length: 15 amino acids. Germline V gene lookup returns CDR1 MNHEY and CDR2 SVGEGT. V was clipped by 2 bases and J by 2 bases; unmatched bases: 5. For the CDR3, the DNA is TGTGCCAGCAGTTACCCCCAGGGGGGAAACTATGGCTACACCTTC. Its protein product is CASSYPQGGNYGYTF.

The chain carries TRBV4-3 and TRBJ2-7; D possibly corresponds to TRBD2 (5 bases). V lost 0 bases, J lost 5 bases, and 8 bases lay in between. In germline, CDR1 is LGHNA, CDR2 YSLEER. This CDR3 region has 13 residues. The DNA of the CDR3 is TGCGCCAGCAGCCAAGAGAGAGGGAACGAGCAGTACTTC. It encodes CASSQERGNEQYF.

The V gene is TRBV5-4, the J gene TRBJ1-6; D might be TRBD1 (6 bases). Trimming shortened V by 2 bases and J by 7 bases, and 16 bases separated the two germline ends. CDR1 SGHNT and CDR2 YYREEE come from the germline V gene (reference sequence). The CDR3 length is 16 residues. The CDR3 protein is CASSLSPGGVNSPLHF. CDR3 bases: TGTGCCAGCAGCTTAAGTCCGGGGGGCGTAAATTCACCCCTCCACTTT.